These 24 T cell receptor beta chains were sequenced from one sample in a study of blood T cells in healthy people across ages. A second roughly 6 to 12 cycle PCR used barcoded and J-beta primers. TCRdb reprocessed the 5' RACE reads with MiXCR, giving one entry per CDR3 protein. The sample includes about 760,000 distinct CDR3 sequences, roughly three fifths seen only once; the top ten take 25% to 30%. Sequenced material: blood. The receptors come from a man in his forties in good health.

In nucleotides, the CDR3 is TGTGCCAGCAGTGAGACAGCCTTAATCACAGATACGCAGTATTTT. It yields the protein CASSETALITDTQYF. The chain is built from TRBV2 and TRBJ2-3, with a weak D call TRBD1 (5 bases). V was trimmed by 3 bases and J by 2 bases, leaving 12 bases between them. The V gene's germline CDR1 is SNHLY and CDR2 FYNNEI. The CDR3 is 15 amino acids.

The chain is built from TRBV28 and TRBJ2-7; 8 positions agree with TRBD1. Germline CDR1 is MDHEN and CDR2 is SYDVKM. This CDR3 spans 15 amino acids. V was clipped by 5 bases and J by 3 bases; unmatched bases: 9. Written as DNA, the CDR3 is TGTGCCAGCAGTACGACAGGGGCCTTGGACTACGAGCAGTACTTC. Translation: CASSTTGALDYEQYF.

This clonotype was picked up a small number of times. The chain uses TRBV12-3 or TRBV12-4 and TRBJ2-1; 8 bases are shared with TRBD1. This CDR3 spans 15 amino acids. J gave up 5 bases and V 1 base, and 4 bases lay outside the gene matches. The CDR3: CASSLETGEHNEQFF. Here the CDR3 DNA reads TGTGCCAGCAGTTTAGAGACAGGGGAGCACAATGAGCAGTTCTTC.

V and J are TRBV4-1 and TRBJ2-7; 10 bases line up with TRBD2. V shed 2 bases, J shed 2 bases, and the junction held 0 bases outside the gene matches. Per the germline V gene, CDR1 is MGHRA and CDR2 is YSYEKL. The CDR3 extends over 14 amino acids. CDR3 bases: TGCGCCAGCAGCCAACTAGCGGGGGCCTACGAGCAGTACTTC. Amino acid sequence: CASSQLAGAYEQYF.

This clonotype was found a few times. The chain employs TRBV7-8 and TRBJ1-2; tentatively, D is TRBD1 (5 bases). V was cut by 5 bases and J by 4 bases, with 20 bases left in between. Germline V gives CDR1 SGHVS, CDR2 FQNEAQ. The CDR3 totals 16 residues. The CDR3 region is CASSTNIGTMGYGYTF. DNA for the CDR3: TGTGCCAGCAGCACCAACATCGGGACGATGGGCTATGGCTACACCTTC.

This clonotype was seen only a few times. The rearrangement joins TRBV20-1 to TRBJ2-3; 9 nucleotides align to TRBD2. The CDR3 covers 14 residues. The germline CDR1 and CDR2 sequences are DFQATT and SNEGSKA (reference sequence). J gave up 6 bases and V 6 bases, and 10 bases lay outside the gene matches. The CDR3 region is CSASPSGVRDTQYF. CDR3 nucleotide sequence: TGCAGTGCCTCCCCTAGCGGGGTCAGGGATACGCAGTATTTT.

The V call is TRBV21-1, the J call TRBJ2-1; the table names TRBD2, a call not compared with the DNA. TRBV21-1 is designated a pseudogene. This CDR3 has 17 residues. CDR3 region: CASSKWDEGPQLNEQFF. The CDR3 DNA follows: TGTGCCAGCAGCAAATGGGACGAGGGCCCCCAATTGAATGAGCAGTTCTTC.

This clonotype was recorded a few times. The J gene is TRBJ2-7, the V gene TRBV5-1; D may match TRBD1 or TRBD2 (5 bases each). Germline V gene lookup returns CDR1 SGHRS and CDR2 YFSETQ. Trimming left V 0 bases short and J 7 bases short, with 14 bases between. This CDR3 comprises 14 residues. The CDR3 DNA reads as TGCGCCAGCAGCTTGGGAGGGGTTTCGGGGGAGCAGTACTTC. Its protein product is CASSLGGVSGEQYF.

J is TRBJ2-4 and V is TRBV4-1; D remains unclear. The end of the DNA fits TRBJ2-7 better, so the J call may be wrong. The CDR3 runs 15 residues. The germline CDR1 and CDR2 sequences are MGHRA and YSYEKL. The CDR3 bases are TGCGCCAGCAGCCAAGATCGAGGATTCACCCACGAGCAGTACTTC. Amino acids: CASSQDRGFTHEQYF.

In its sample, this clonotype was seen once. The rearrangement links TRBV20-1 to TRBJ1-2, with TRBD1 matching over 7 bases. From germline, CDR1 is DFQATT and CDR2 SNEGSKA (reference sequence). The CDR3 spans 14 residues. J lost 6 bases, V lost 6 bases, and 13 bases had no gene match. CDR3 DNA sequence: TGCAGTGCACCCTCCGGGGCAGGGGGACATGGCTACACCTTC. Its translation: CSAPSGAGGHGYTF.

The CDR3 DNA follows: TGCAGTGCTAGAGATCGGGCAGGGATGGGGGAGCAGTACTTC. Translating gives CSARDRAGMGEQYF. The chain recombines TRBV20-1 with TRBJ2-7; possible D gene TRBD1, 5 bases. Germline V CDR1 and CDR2: DFQATT, SNEGSKA (reference sequence). The germline V and J ends were trimmed by 0 bases and 7 bases, with 16 bases remaining between them. This CDR3 region has 14 residues.

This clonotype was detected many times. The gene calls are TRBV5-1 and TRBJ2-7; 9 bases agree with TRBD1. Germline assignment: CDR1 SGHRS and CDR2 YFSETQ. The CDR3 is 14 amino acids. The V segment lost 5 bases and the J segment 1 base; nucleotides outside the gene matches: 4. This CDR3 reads CASSAGTGSYEQYF. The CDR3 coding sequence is TGCGCCAGCAGTGCCGGGACAGGGTCCTACGAGCAGTACTTC.

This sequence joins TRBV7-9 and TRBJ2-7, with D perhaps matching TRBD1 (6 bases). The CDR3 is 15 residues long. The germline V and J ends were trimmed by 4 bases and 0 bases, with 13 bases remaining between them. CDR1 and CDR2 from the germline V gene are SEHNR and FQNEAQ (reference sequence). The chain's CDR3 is CASSYRQVNSYEQYF. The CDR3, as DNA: TGTGCCAGCAGCTACCGACAGGTCAACTCCTACGAGCAGTACTTC.

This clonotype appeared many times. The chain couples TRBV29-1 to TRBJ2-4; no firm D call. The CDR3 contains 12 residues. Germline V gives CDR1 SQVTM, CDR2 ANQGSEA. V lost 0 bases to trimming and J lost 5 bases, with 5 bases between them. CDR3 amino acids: CSVEDNQNIQYF. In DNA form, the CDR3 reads TGCAGCGTTGAAGACAACCAAAACATTCAGTACTTC.

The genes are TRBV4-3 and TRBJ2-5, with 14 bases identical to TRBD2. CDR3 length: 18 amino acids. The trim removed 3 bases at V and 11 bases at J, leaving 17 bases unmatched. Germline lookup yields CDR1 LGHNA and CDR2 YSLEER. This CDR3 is CASSQGYGTSGRGNEQYF. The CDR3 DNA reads TGCGCCAGCAGCCAGGGCTACGGGACTAGCGGGAGAGGAAATGAGCAGTACTTC.

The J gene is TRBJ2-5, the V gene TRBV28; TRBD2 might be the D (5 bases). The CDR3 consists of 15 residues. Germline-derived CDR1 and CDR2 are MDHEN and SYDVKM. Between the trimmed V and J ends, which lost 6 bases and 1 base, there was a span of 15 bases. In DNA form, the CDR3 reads TGTGCCAGCAGCCGGGGTGGACGGGGCCAAGAGACCCAGTACTTC. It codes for CASSRGGRGQETQYF.

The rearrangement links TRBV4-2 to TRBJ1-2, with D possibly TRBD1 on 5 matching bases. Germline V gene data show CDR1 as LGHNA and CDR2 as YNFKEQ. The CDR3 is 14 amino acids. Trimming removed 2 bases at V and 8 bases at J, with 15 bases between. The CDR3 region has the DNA TGTGCCAGCAGCCAACTAGGTGAGGGGCTAGGCTACACCTTC. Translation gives CASSQLGEGLGYTF.

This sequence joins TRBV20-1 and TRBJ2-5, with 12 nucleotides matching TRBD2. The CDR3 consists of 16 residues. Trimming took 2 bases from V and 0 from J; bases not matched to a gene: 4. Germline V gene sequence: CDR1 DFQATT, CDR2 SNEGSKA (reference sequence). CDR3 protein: CSARFGLAGNQETQYF. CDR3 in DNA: TGCAGTGCTAGATTTGGACTAGCGGGGAACCAAGAGACCCAGTACTTC.

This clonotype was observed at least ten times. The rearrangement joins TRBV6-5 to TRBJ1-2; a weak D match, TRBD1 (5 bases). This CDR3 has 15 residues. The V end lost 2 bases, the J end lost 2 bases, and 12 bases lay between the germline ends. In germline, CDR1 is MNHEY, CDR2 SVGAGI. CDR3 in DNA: TGTGCCAGCAGTTACGGGCCGGACACGAACTATGGCTACACCTTC. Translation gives CASSYGPDTNYGYTF.

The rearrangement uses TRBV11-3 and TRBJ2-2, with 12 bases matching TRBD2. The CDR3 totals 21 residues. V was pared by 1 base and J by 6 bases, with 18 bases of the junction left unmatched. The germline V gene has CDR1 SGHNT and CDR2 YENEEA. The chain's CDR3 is CASSLGVGSISTSGSSGELFF. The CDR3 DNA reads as TGTGCCAGCAGCTTAGGAGTGGGGAGTATATCGACTAGCGGGAGTTCCGGGGAGCTGTTTTTT.

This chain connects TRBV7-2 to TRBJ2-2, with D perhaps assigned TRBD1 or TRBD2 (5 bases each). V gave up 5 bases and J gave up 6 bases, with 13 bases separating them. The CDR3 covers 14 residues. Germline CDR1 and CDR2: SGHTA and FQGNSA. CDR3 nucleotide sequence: TGTGCCAGCAGCCCCGGGACCCTTTCCGGGGAGCTGTTTTTT. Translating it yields CASSPGTLSGELFF.

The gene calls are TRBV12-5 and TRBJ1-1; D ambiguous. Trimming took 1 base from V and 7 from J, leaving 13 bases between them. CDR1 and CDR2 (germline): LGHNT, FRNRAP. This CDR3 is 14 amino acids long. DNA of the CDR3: TGTGCTAGTGGTTTGGGACGGGATTCTGGTGAAGCTTTCTTT. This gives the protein CASGLGRDSGEAFF.

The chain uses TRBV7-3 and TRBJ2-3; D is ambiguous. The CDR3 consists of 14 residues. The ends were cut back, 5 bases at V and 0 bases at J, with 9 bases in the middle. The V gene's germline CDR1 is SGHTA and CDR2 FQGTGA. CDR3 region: CASSPALSTDTQYF. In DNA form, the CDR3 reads TGTGCCAGCAGCCCAGCCCTGAGCACAGATACGCAGTATTTT.

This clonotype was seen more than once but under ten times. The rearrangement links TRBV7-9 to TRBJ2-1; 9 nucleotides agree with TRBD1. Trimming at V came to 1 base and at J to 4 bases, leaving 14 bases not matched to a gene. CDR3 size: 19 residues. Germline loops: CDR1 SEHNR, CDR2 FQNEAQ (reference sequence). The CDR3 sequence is CASSLGTRLVDRGYNEQFF. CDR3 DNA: TGTGCCAGCAGCTTAGGGACCCGGCTTGTGGACAGGGGATACAATGAGCAGTTCTTC.